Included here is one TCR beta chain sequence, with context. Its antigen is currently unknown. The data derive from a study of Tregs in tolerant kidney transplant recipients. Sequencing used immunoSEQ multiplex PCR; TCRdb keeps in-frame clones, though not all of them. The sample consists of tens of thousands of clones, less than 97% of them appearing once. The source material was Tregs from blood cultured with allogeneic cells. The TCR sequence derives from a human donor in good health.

The CDR3 reads CASSAGQVYEQFF. CDR3 bases: TGTGCCAGCAGCGCCGGACAGGTTTATGAGCAGTTCTTC. This chain uses TRBV11-3 with TRBJ2-1, with TRBD1 identical over 7 bases. V dropped 5 bases and J dropped 8; count of bases not matched to a gene: 6. The length of the CDR3 is 13 residues. Germline CDR1 SGHNT, CDR2 YENEEA.